The TCR beta chain under discussion was sequenced for a study of cytomegalovirus exposure and HLA in healthy donors (dated by TCRdb to 2016 to 2017). Some background on the complete study: According to a later analysis, one platform produced both the roughly 120 validation repertoires and the 670 or so repertoires of the first cohort. High-throughput TCR immunosequencing, statistical association of individual TCRs with disease status, and machine learning were combined to predict cytomegalovirus infection status. The study was designed to test whether signatures of past pathogen exposure could be identified by cataloging public T cell receptors. A separate validation cohort of over 95 different subjects was used in addition to the roughly 670-subject first cohort.

Concerning this clone itself: Its target antigen remains unknown. No quality values exist for individual bases; no much larger clone is one base distant.

The donors belonged to the validation cohort of around 110 subjects, which was separate from the roughly 680-subject first cohort. Libraries were constructed by the immunoSEQ multiplex PCR assay. The study's own analysis went as follows. A statistical classification framework was developed to diagnose cytomegalovirus status using the catalog of TCR beta chain sequences. This immuneACCESS table, as held by TCRdb, lists in-frame sequences with V and J called but not all clones. Of the missing ones, under half trace to an unresolved V gene in checked studies; the others have no known cause. V and J calls and clone size are given by that table; D and trimming were obtained from the DNA. The sample includes some 60,000 clones, with more than 90% observed a single time. Approximately 0.95% of the sample comes from the top ten. According to the germline V gene (reference sequence), CDR1 reads GTSNPN and CDR2 reads SVGIG. V is clipped by 0 bases and J by 0 bases, and the sequence between their germline boundaries is 9 bases long. The CDR3 starts with the cysteine, ends with the phenylalanine, and has 14 residues. Just the 42-base CDR3 DNA is kept, in frame starting at base 1.

Overall study outcomes, separate from this receptor: Three of the identified cytomegalovirus-associated TCR beta chains were confirmed in vitro to be specific for cytomegalovirus antigens. Cytomegalovirus status was reported to be diagnosed by the classifier with high specificity and sensitivity in both the original and validation cohorts. In a later analysis, TCRs clustered in the first cohort were found to also tend to co-occur in the roughly 120 validation repertoires, with around 94% of cluster scores above 0. According to the authors, the approach could potentially be generalized to other disease states and immunological phenotypes. While some public TCRs were present in many individuals, most TCR sequences turned up only very rarely across donors. The study listed 150 to 200 TCR beta chains as associated with cytomegalovirus. A later analysis had no HLA typing for the validation cohort, so co-occurrence there was scored across all 130 or so repertoires.

The sample taken for sequencing was PBMCs. This receptor was taken from a young man in good health and CMV-seronegative. The receptor chain draws on TRBV30 and TRBJ2-7; a confident D gene designation cannot be given. The nucleotide sequence reads as follows: TGTGCCTGGAGTGTAGGTACTAACTCCTACGAGCAGTACTTC. The resulting protein is CAWSVGTNSYEQYF.